This T cell receptor (beta chain) derives from a study of shared clonotypes between healthy human individuals. The wider study: Each donor's CD4 naive and CD4 memory cells filled three plates apiece, CD8 naive two, and CD8 memory one.

Division of CD4+ cells produced a CD45RA+ naive subset and a CD45RA-negative memory subset. CDR1 is SGHAT, CDR2 FQNNGV, per germline. Trimming removed 2 bases at V and 0 bases at J, with 17 bases between. This CDR3 region has 18 residues. Sequencing was at deep level. DNA at around 190 ng, 25,000 to 35,000 T cell genomes, went into sorted-subset replicate PCRs. Clones were sequenced by immunoSEQ multiplex PCR, and TCRdb holds only the in-frame ones, with some missing. The sample has about 2.4 million clones; approximately 94% are singletons. This chain uses TRBV11-2 with TRBJ1-3, with D possibly matching TRBD1 (6 bases). The sequencing input was naive CD4+ T cells from PBMCs. The subset: CD45RA+ positively selected. The origin of this receptor is a man aged 18-30 years in good health. Some clones in this sample may be carry-over from other donors' samples. The CDR3 region is CASSLILTDSNSGNTIYF. The CDR3, as DNA: TGTGCCAGCAGCTTAATCTTGACGGACAGCAACTCTGGAAACACCATATATTTT.